This T cell receptor (beta chain) was recovered during a study of CD8+ T cells in alopecia areata. Overall study results and limits: Shared TCR sequences were less clear between patients than in mice, possibly partly from HLA diversity. Lesional scalp displayed greater clonality than normal scalp, most notably in alopecia totalis/universalis. Sequenced scalp T cells also include alphabeta T cells resident in normal skin.

cDNA prepared by RNA extraction and subsequent reverse transcription served as the template for sequencing. Method: immunoSEQ multiplex PCR; TCRdb's copy keeps in-frame clones and lacks some. This sample has around 190,000 clones, with roughly three fifths found just once. Sorting of PBMCs yielded the CD4+ and CD8+ T cells. About this clone itself: Its specificity is unknown.

This CDR3 spans 15 amino acids. Trimming shortened V by 3 bases and J by 2 bases, and 11 bases separated the two germline ends. Germline V gives CDR1 MNHEY, CDR2 SVGAGI. Sample: CD8+ T cells sorted from blood. The TCR was taken from a human donor in good health. This chain connects TRBV6-5 to TRBJ1-3; a possible D gene is TRBD1 (5 bases). The CDR3 bases are TGTGCCAGCAGTTATGAGGGGAGCCCTGGAAACACCATATATTTT. Its protein product is CASSYEGSPGNTIYF.